The source of this T cell receptor beta chain is a study of blood T cell repertoires in COVID-19. Study context: Acute and convalescent COVID-19 specimens originated in the United States, Italy and Spain. PBMCs, B-cell-depleted T cells, or T cells provided the cDNA or gDNA that made up the material.

CDR1 is MDHEN and CDR2 is SYDVKM in the germline V gene. The CDR3 is 14 residues long. V lost 7 bases to trimming and J lost 5 bases; unmatched junction nucleotides: 9. In the study's own analysis: Reference gene primer amplification in the assay estimated nucleated cell counts. Sequencing was performed with immunoSEQ multiplex PCR; in TCRdb, only in-frame clones are kept and a portion is missing. Clone size and the V and J calls come from that table; the DNA yielded D and trimming. The data hold hundreds of thousands of clones, with around 86% observed a single time. This clone was counted ten times or more.

This chain connects TRBV28 to TRBJ2-5; 8 positions agree with TRBD2. The receptor comes from a woman in her fifties or sixties who had recovered from COVID-19. The sequenced sample was PBMCs or T cells enriched from blood (not recorded which). In nucleotides, the CDR3 is TGTGCCAGCACCCCAAGCGGGAGAGGTGAGACCCAGTACTTC. Protein product: CASTPSGRGETQYF.